This is a list of T cell receptor beta chains from one sample in a study of blood T cell repertoires in COVID-19. Clones were sequenced by immunoSEQ multiplex PCR, and TCRdb holds only the in-frame ones, with some missing. The sample comprises about 64,000 clones, over 65% of which are singletons, and 12% to 15% rests with the top ten. Sample: peripheral blood. The receptor source for this set is a man in his 60s with COVID-19, enrolled during active disease. Both conserved end residues are part of each CDR3. The D gene is left open where the match is weak. The size of a clone is reported for some rows only, either as once, few or many, or as a class for expanded clones.

>TRBJ1-4|few|.|TRBV15
TGTGCCACCAGCAGGGACAGCGAGAATGAAAAACTGTTTTTT
CATSRDSENEKLFF
>TRBJ1-1|.|.|TRBV15
TGTGCCACCAGCAGAGACGGGAGAGAAGCTTTCTTT
CATSRDGREAFF
>TRBJ1-1|.|.|TRBV5-1
TGCGCCAGCAGCCCCGGGACAAGGAACACTGAAGCTTTCTTT
CASSPGTRNTEAFF
>TRBJ2-3|once|.|TRBV9
TGTGCCAGCAGCGTAATGTACAGCAGCACAGATACGCAGTATTTT
CASSVMYSSTDTQYF
>TRBJ1-2|.|.|TRBV11-2
TGTGCCAGCAGCTCCCAAATCTATGGCTACACCTTC
CASSSQIYGYTF
>TRBJ2-1|.|TRBD2|TRBV19
TGTGCCAGACCGGGACTAGACAATGAGCAGTTCTTC
CARPGLDNEQFF
>TRBJ1-6|.|TRBD1|TRBV6-5
TGTGCCAGCAGGGCGGGGACAGGGCTCAATTCACCCCTCCACTTT
CASRAGTGLNSPLHF
>TRBJ1-3|.|.|TRBV2
TGTGCCAGCAGTGAAGCGCTAGGTATCCCCATATATTTT
CASSEALGIPIYF
>TRBJ2-7|once|.|TRBV24-1
TGTGCCACCAGTGCGAGGGATTTGGACGAGCAGTACTTC
CATSARDLDEQYF
>TRBJ2-5|.|TRBD1|TRBV9
TGTGCCAGCAGCTCACGGGGACAGGGGAGCGAGACCCAGTACTTC
CASSSRGQGSETQYF
>TRBJ2-4|once|.|TRBV30
TGTGCCTGGAGTGGACTGTCCAAAAACATTCAGTACTTC
CAWSGLSKNIQYF
>TRBJ1-4|.|.|TRBV29-1
TGCAGCGTTGAAGGAACAGGGTGGGGTGAAAAACTGTTTTTT
CSVEGTGWGEKLFF
>TRBJ2-2|.|.|TRBV2
TGTGCCAGCAGTGAGGGGGCTGCCACCACGGGTGGGTCATCGGGGGAGCTGTTTTTT
CASSEGAATTGGSSGELFF
>TRBJ1-5|few|TRBD1|TRBV6-5
TGTGCCAGCAATCAGGACAGGGCATACAATCAGCCCCAGCATTTT
CASNQDRAYNQPQHF
>TRBJ1-5|few|.|TRBV4-1
TGCGCCAGCAGACAAGTACCGGGAGACAGCAATCAGCCCCAGCATTTT
CASRQVPGDSNQPQHF
>TRBJ2-3|.|.|TRBV7-3
TGTGCCAGCAGCTTAGCGGAATACACAGATACGCAGTATTTT
CASSLAEYTDTQYF
>TRBJ1-5|.|TRBD1|TRBV2
TGTGCCAGCAGAGGGACAGGGAGTGGTCAGCCCCAGCATTTT
CASRGTGSGQPQHF
>TRBJ1-4|.|TRBD1|TRBV28
TGTGCCAGCACCGTTGGGGGGGGACAGGGTCTTGAAAAACTGTTTTTT
CASTVGGGQGLEKLFF
>TRBJ1-1|.|.|TRBV5-6
TGTGCCAGCAGCTTTGCAGGGAGGACTGAAGCTTTCTTT
CASSFAGRTEAFF
>TRBJ2-1|.|.|TRBV10-2
TGCGCCAGCAGGCGTAAATCGCTCGAACGAAACAATGAGCAGTTCTTC
CASRRKSLERNNEQFF
>TRBJ1-6|.|.|TRBV12-5
TGTGCTAGTGGTTTGGTGACGAACCCAGGGTCGGTCAGGGGTCGGTCACCCCTCCACTTT
CASGLVTNPGSVRGRSPLHF
>TRBJ1-4|.|.|TRBV24-1
TGTGCCACCAGTGATTTGAACAGTGAAAAACTGTTTTTT
CATSDLNSEKLFF
>TRBJ2-1|.|TRBD2|TRBV7-2
TGTGCCAGCAGGGGGGGGACTAGCGGGAGTCGATACAATGAGCAGTTCTTC
CASRGGTSGSRYNEQFF